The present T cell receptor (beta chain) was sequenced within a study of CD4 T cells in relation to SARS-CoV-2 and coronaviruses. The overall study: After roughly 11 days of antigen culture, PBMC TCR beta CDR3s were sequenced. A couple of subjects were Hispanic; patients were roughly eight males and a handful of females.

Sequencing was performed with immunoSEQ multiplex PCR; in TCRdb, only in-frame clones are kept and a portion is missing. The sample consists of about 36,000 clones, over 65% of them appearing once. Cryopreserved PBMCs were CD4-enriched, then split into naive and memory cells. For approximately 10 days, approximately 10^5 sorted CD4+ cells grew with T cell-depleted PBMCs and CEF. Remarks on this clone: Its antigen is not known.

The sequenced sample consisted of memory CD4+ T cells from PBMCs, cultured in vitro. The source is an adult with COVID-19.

CDR3 region: CASSGLGTSGDNEQFF. CDR3 nucleotides: TGTGCCAGCAGCGGATTAGGGACTAGCGGGGACAATGAGCAGTTCTTC. The gene calls are TRBV6-2 or TRBV6-3 and TRBJ2-1; TRBD2 aligns across 13 bases. Per germline, CDR1 MNHEY and CDR2 SVGEGT. This CDR3 spans 16 amino acids. V shed 6 bases and J 5 bases; nucleotides not matched to a gene: 7.